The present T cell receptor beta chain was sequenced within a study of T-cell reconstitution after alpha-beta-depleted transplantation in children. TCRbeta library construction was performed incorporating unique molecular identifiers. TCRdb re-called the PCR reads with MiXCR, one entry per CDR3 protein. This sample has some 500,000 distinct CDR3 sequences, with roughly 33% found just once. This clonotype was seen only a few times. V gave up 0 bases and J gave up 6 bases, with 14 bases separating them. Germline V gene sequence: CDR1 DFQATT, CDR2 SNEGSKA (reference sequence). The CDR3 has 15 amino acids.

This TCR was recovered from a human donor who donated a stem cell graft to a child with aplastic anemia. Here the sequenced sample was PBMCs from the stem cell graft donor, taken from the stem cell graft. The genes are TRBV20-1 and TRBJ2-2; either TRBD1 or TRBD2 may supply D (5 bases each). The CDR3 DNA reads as TGCAGTGCTAGAGAGGGGACGGGTCGAGCCGGGGAGCTGTTTTTT. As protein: CSAREGTGRAGELFF.